This T cell receptor (beta chain) was profiled in a study of blood T cell repertoires in COVID-19. About the study: Some COVID-19 samples were acute and others convalescent; all came from the United States, Italy and Spain. In each case, the material was cDNA or gDNA derived from T cells, B-cell-depleted T cells, or PBMCs.

This clone turned up a few times. The V segment lost 4 bases and the J segment 9 bases; nucleotides outside the gene matches: 7. The CDR3 totals 14 residues. Germline V gives CDR1 KGHSH, CDR2 LQKENI. Libraries were prepared by immunoSEQ multiplex PCR; TCRdb keeps only in-frame clonotypes and omits some of them. This sample yields about 130,000 clones, of which roughly nine tenths are seen a single time; 3.7% belongs to the top ten. Sequenced: peripheral blood. The sequence was collected from a man aged 50 to 59 with active COVID-19. The chain employs TRBV18 and TRBJ1-4; TRBD1 matches at 8 bases. CDR3 region: CASSLSGQGQKLFF. CDR3 in DNA: TGTGCCAGCTCACTCTCCGGACAGGGCCAAAAACTGTTTTTT. The complete variable domain, with remaining parts taken from reference TRBV18 and TRBJ1-4, reads NAGVMQNPRHLVRRRGQEARLRCSPMKGHSHVYWYRQLPEEGLKFMVYLQKENIIDESGMPKERFSAEFPKEGPSILRIQQVVRGDSAAYFCASSLSGQGQKLFFGSGTQLSVL.